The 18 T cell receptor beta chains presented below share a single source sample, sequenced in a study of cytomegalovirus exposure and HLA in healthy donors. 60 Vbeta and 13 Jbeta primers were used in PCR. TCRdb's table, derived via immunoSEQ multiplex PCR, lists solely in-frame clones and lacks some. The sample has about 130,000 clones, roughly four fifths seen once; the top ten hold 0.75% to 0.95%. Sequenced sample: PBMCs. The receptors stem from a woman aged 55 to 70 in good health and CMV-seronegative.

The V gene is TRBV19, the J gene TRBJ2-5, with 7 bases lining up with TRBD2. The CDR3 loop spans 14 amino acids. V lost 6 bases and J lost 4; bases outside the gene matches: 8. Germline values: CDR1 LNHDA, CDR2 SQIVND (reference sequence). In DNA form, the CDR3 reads TGTGCCAGTAGACGCGGGGGAATGCTAGAGACCCAGTACTTC. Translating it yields CASRRGGMLETQYF.

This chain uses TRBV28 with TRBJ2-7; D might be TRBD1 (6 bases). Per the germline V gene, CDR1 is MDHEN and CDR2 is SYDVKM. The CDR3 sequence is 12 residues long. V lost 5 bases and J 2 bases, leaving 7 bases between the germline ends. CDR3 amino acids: CASSTGTYEQYF. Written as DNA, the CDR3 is TGTGCCAGCAGTACAGGGACCTACGAGCAGTACTTC.

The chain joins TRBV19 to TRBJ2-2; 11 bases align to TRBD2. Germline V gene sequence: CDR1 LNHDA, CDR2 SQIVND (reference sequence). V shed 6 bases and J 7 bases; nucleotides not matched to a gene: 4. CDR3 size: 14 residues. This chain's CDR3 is CASRLAGANGELFF. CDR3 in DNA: TGTGCCAGTAGACTAGCGGGAGCCAACGGGGAGCTGTTTTTT.

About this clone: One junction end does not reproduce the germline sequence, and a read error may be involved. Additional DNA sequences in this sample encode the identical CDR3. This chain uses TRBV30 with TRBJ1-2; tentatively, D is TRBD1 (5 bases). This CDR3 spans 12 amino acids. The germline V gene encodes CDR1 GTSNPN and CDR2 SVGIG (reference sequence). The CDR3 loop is CAWNMGGYGYTF. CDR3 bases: TGCGCCTGGAACATGGGGGGCTATGGCTACACCTTC.

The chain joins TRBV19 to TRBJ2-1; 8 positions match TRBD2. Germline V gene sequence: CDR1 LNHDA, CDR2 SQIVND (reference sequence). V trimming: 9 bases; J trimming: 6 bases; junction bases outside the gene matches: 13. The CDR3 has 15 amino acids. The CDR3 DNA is TGTGCCAGCACCCTCCGGGCGGGAGGAGGCAATGAGCAGTTCTTC. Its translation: CASTLRAGGGNEQFF.

The CDR3 DNA follows: TGTGCCAGCAGCGTACTGTCAGGGGGCGCCACTGAAGCTTTCTTT. It encodes CASSVLSGGATEAFF. This rearrangement joins TRBV9 to TRBJ1-1; 8 nucleotides align to TRBD1. Germline V gene sequence: CDR1 SGDLS, CDR2 YYNGEE. The CDR3 has 15 amino acids. V lost 1 base to trimming and J lost 4 bases; unmatched junction nucleotides: 6.

The CDR3 DNA reads TGCGCCAGCAGCTTGGAGGTGGGGGGTGCTGAAGCTTTCTTT. Translated: CASSLEVGGAEAFF. This chain uses TRBV5-1 with TRBJ1-1; the D gene is possibly TRBD1 (5 bases). Germline CDR1 SGHRS, CDR2 YFSETQ. The V end lost 0 bases, the J end lost 6 bases, and 12 bases lay between the germline ends. The CDR3 runs to 14 residues.

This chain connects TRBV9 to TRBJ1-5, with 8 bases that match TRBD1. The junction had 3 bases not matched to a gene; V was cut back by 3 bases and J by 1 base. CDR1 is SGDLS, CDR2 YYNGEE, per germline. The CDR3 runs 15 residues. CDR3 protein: CASSAGQGSNQPQHF. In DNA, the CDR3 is TGTGCCAGCAGCGCCGGACAGGGAAGCAATCAGCCCCAGCATTTT.

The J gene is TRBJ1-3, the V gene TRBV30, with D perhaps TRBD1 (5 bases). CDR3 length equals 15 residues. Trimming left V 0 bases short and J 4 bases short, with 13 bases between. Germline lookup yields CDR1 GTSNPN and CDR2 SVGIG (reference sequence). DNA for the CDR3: TGTGCCTGGAGTGTAAGAGGACGACAGGGAAACACCATATATTTT. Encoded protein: CAWSVRGRQGNTIYF.

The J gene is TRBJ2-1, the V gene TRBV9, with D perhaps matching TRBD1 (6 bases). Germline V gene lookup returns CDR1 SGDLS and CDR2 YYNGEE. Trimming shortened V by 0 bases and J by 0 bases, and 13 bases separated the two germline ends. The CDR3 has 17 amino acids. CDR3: CASSVGAGASSYNEQFF. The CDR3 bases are TGTGCCAGCAGCGTAGGGGCAGGGGCTAGCTCCTACAATGAGCAGTTCTTC.

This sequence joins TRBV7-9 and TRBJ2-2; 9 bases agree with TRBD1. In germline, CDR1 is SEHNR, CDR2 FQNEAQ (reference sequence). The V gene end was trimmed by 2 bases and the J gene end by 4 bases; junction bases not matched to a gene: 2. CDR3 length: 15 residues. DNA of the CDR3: TGTGCCAGCAGCTTACTGACAGGGGGCACCGGGGAGCTGTTTTTT. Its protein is CASSLLTGGTGELFF.

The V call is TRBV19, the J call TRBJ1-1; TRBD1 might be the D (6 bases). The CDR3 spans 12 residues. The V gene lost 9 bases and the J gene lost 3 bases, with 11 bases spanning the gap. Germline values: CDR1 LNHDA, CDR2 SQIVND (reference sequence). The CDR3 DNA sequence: TGTGCCAGCAGGGGAATGGACACTGAAGCTTTCTTT. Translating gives CASRGMDTEAFF.

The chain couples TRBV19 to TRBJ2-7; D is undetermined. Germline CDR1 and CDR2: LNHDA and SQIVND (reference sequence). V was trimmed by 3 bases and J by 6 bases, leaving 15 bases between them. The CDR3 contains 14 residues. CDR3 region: CASSISQNSGEQYF. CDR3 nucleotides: TGTGCCAGTAGTATTTCCCAAAATTCAGGCGAGCAGTACTTC.

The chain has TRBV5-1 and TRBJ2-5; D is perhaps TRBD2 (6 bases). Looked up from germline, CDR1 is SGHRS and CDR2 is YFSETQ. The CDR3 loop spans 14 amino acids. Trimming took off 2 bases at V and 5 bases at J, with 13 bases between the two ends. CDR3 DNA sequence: TGCGCCAGCAGCTTAGGACTCGCGGGGGAGACCCAGTACTTC. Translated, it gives CASSLGLAGETQYF.

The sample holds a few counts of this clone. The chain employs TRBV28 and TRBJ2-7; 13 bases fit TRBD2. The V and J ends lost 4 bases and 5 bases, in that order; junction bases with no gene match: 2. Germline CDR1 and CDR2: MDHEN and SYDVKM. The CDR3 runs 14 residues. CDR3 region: CASSSGLAGHEQYF. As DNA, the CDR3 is TGTGCCAGCAGTTCGGGACTAGCGGGACACGAGCAGTACTTC.

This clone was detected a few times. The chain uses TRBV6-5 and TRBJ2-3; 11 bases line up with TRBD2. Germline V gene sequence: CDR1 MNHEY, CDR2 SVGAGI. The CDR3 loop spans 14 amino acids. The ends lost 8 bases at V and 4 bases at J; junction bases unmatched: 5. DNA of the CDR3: TGTGCCAGCGCCACTAGCGGGAGTCCAGATACGCAGTATTTT. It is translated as CASATSGSPDTQYF.

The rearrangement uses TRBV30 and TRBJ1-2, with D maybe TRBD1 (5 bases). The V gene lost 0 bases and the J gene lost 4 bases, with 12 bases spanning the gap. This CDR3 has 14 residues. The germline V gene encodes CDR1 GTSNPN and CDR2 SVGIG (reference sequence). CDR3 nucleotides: TGTGCCTGGAGTGTAACTTATCAGGGCTATGGCTACACCTTC. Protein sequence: CAWSVTYQGYGYTF.

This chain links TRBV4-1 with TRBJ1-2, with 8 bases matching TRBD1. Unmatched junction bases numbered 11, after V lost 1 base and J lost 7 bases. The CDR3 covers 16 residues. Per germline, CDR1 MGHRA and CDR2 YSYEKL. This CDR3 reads CASSQAVAGQGGGYTF. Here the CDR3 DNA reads TGCGCCAGCAGCCAAGCGGTAGCAGGACAGGGAGGTGGCTACACCTTC.